Shown below are 2 T cell receptor beta chains from a single sample sequenced in a study of spatial heterogeneity in lung cancer. The time point denotes: sample taken at primary tumor resection. Without sorting, whole RNA was sequenced from tumor, nontumor lung or frozen PBMC. TCRdb re-called the 5' RACE reads with MiXCR, one entry per CDR3 protein. Of some 39,000 distinct CDR3 sequences listed, approximately 6.9% are singletons. Here the sequenced sample was PBMCs, taken at surgery. These receptors all come from a female donor with early-stage non-small cell lung cancer.

This clonotype was observed a handful of times. The chain carries TRBV12-3 or TRBV12-4 and TRBJ1-3; D uncertain. The CDR3 consists of 14 residues. V gave up 3 bases and J gave up 4 bases, with 10 bases separating them. CDR3 coding DNA: TGTGCCAGCAGTTTCGGGTTATCCGGAAACACCATATATTTT. Encoded protein: CASSFGLSGNTIYF.

The chain couples TRBV12-3 or TRBV12-4 to TRBJ2-2; 7 nucleotides line up with TRBD1. The CDR3 loop spans 16 amino acids. V lost 2 bases and J lost 3; bases outside the gene matches: 6. CDR3 nucleotides: TGTGCCAGCAGTTTATATGGGACAGCTGACACCGGGGAGCTGTTTTTT. Its protein product is CASSLYGTADTGELFF.